The present entry profiles one T cell receptor beta chain with its context. This clonotype was seen many times. Its antigen has not been determined. Nothing much larger sits one base from this clone, and base qualities are not available. The data stem from a study of Graves' ophthalmopathy and Graves' hyperthyroidism (dated by TCRdb to between 2018 and 2020). About the study as a whole: Peripheral blood samples were taken at the time of initial diagnosis, before any treatment was given. To tell Graves' ophthalmopathy apart from Graves' hyperthyroidism, and to predict which patients would progress to ophthalmopathy, the study relied on TCR beta repertoire signatures. In total, approximately 140 blood samples were TCR-sequenced: 40 to 45 ophthalmopathy, approximately 80 hyperthyroidism and some 17 hyperthyroidism-to-ophthalmopathy patients. A discovery set of 100 patients (around 40 ophthalmopathy, 57 stable hyperthyroidism) was enrolled to explore V-J signatures distinguishing ophthalmopathy from hyperthyroidism. The independent validation cohort included 18 to 20 hyperthyroidism patients plus 17 patients who later progressed from hyperthyroidism to ophthalmopathy. In roughly 6 hyperthyroidism patients, T-cell repertoires of thyroid tissue and blood were compared. Following sample collection, hyperthyroidism patients were given methimazole at a starting dose of 30 mg daily, and ophthalmopathy patients were given high-dose intravenous methylprednisolone. The approximately 90 discovery patients were divided at random into training and test sets in a 7:3 ratio. Points the paper makes about the study in general: Most expanded thyroid clonotypes with a frequency above 0.001 also appeared in blood, which suggests that blood repertoires may reflect the immune response in the thyroid. No statistical method was used to predetermine the sample size, and group allocation was not hidden from the investigators. In cross-validation, the 13-signature model distinguished ophthalmopathy from stable hyperthyroidism with about 87% sensitivity and approximately 81% specificity, and in the test set the corresponding values were approximately 80% and 68%. In validation, the model predicted ophthalmopathy progression with about 64% sensitivity and roughly 72% specificity; roughly eleven predicted patients were CT-confirmed with GO in a median of about 6.1 months.

TCR beta CDR3 regions were amplified from RNA transcripts for repertoire sequencing. The first round of RT-PCR was done with HTBI primers and the Qiagen OneStep RT-PCR kit, and was followed by a second round of multiplex PCR, then size selection and purification. The libraries underwent paired-end sequencing with 100 bp reads on an Illumina HiSeq2000. The authors processed their data as follows. SOAPnuke was used for read processing, and reads with adapters, uncalled bases, a mean Phred below 15, or no exact constant-primer or identifier match were discarded. COPE v1.2.5 was used to merge high-quality paired reads. Each unique nucleotide sequence was defined as a clonotype, and clonotypes were aligned to IMGT TRB V, D and J references with MiTCR v1.1. Analysis was restricted to V-J combinations with a frequency above 0.0001, which covered about 99% of repertoires. A TCR clonal expansion and chaos score per V-J combination was defined as the ratio of F50 clonal expansion to chaos observed in the TCRdist matrix. Welch's t-statistics and random forest were used to reduce features to over ten V-J combinations, which were fed into a naive Bayes classifier. The Morisita-Horn index was used to measure how similar the thyroid and blood repertoires were. TCRdb trimmed public reads at Q25 via fastp, called clones via MiXCR and kept in-frame beta chains. One record per CDR3 amino acid sequence lists the most common genes and DNA. V and J calls and clone size were set by TCRdb, not the authors. Within this sample are over 450,000 distinct CDR3 sequences, with over 13% of them counted one time only. 9.8% of the sample lies in the top ten.

The ophthalmopathy patients had moderately to severely active disease, with a Clinical Activity Score of 3 or higher, a NOSPECS grade of 4 or higher, and a disease duration of less than 3 months. Patients with other autoimmune diseases, uncontrolled infections, pregnancy or lactation were excluded from the study. Diagnosis relied on clinical symptoms, serum thyroxine, TRAb, thyroid ultrasound and orbital computed tomography. PBMCs were isolated from 10 ml of fresh peripheral blood by Ficoll-Paque density gradient centrifugation. Trizol reagent was used to extract the total RNA, and its quality was then checked on an Agilent 2100 Bioanalyzer. Here V drops 6 bases and J drops 6 bases, and the junction holds 7 bases not matched to any gene. Measured from the cysteine to the phenylalanine, the CDR3 is 14 residues long. Only the CDR3 DNA stays, 42 bases, in frame from base 1.

The receptor chain draws on TRBV12-3 or TRBV12-4 and TRBJ1-1, with 10 middle bases fitting TRBD1. The clonotype comes from a woman aged 30 to 39 with Graves' ophthalmopathy. Donor details come from another sample of the same person, matched by shared clones. The material sequenced was blood. The nucleotides read TGTGCCAGCAGACCGGGACAGGGGTCCTCTGAAGCTTTCTTT. The translation is CASRPGQGSSEAFF.